The T cell receptor beta chain described here comes from a study of T cells in Graves' hyperthyroidism and ophthalmopathy. The sample holds many counts of this clonotype. The CDR3 is made up of 14 amino acids. Trimming took off 3 bases at V and 8 bases at J, with 13 bases between the two ends. Germline V gene sequence: CDR1 MGHDK, CDR2 SYGVNS. Researchers amplified the TCR beta CDR3 regions from RNA transcripts. The study used the HTBI primer set for a first-round RT-PCR of the TCR CDR3. TCRdb fed the multiplex PCR reads into MiXCR, producing one record per CDR3 protein. The sample includes approximately 370,000 distinct CDR3 sequences, more than 13% of them seen just once.

The clonotype comes from a woman in her 30s with Graves' hyperthyroidism. The chain is built from TRBV25-1 and TRBJ2-2, with a weak D call TRBD1 (5 bases). The sample was blood. CDR3 sequence reads: CASSDRDPPGELFF. The CDR3 region has the DNA TGTGCCAGCAGTGACAGGGATCCCCCTGGGGAGCTGTTTTTT. Full variable domain (rest looked up from reference TRBV25-1 and TRBJ2-2): EADIYQTPRYLVIGTGKKITLECSQTMGHDKMYWYQQDPGMELHLIHYSYGVNSTEKGDLSSESTVSRIRTEHFPLTLESARPSHTSQYLCASSDRDPPGELFFGEGSRLTVL.